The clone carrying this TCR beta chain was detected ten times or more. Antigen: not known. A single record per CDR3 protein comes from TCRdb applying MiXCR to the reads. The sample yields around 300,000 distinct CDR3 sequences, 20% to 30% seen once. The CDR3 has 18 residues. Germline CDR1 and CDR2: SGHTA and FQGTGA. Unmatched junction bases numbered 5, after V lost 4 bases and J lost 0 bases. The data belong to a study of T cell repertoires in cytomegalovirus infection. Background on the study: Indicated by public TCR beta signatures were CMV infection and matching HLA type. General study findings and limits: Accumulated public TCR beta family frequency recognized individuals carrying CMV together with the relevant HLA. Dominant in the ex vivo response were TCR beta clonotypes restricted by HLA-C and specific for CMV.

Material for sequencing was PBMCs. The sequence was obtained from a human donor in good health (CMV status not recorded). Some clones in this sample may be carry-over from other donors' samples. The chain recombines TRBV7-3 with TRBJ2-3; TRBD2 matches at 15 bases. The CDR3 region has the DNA TGTGCCAGCAGCTCAGGACTAGCGGGAGGGCCAAGCACAGATACGCAGTATTTT. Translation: CASSSGLAGGPSTDTQYF.